This T cell receptor (beta chain) was profiled in a study of blood T cells in healthy people across ages. Whole-study findings and limits: Whereas aged donors had fewer naive CD4+ cells, long-lived donors had more of them and higher diversity.

A second PCR, run for about 7 to 11 cycles, used a sample-barcoded 5' primer plus a J-beta primer mix. Every sample gave at least 3 million paired-end reads containing CDR3. TCRdb used MiXCR to reprocess the 5' RACE reads, holding one entry per CDR3 protein. In the table there are around 870,000 distinct CDR3 sequences, 29% of which are singletons. The CDR3 extends over 10 amino acids. Per the germline V gene, CDR1 is DFQATT and CDR2 is SNEGSKA (reference sequence). The ends were cut back, 3 bases at V and 3 bases at J, with 2 bases in the middle. As for this clonotype: Its antigen remains unidentified.

Total RNA amounts of at least 6 micrograms were extracted per sample. The rearrangement links TRBV20-1 to TRBJ1-1; D not resolved. This clonotype originated in an elderly woman in good health. The sequenced sample consisted of blood. The chain's CDR3 is CSASYTEAFF. CDR3 coding DNA: TGCAGTGCTAGTTACACTGAAGCTTTCTTT.